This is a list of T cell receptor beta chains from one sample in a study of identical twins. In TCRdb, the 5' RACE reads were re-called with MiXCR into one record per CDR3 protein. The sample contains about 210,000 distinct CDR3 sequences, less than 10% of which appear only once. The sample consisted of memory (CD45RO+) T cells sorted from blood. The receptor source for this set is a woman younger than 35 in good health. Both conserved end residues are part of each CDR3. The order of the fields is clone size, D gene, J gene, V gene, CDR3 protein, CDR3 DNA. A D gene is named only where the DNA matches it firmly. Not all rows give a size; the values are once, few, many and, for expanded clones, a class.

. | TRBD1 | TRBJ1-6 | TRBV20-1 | CSAGTGGNSPLHF | TGCAGTGCCGGGACAGGGGGAAATTCACCCCTCCACTTT
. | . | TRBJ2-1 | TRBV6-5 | CASSYGRVNEQFF | TGTGCCAGCAGTTACGGGCGGGTCAATGAGCAGTTCTTC
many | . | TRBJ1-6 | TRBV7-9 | CASSLYRLPGTSSPLHF | TGTGCCAGCAGCTTATACAGACTGCCAGGGACATCGTCACCCCTCCACTTT
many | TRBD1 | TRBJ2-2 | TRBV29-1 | CSVLEGQGRTGELFF | TGCAGCGTTTTGGAGGGACAGGGGCGCACCGGGGAGCTGTTTTTT
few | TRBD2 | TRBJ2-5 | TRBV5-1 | CASSFNTGLAEETQYF | TGCGCCAGCAGCTTCAACACCGGACTAGCCGAAGAGACCCAGTACTTC
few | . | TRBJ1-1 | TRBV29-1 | CSVWEGANTEAFF | TGCAGCGTGTGGGAGGGAGCGAACACTGAAGCTTTCTTT
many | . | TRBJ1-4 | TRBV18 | CASSPQPAANEKLFF | TGTGCCAGCTCACCACAGCCTGCAGCGAATGAAAAACTGTTTTTT
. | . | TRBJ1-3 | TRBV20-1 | CSGDSGNTIYF | TGCAGTGGCGACTCTGGAAACACCATATATTTT
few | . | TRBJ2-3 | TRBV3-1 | CASSQGVDTQYF | TGTGCCAGCAGCCAAGGTGTAGATACGCAGTATTTT
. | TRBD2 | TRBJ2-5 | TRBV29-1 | CSVEQGTSGETQYF | TGCAGCGTTGAACAGGGGACTAGCGGAGAGACCCAGTACTTC
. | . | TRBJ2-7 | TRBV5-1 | CASSLIGTTPGEQYF | TGCGCCAGCAGCTTAATCGGGACAACGCCTGGCGAGCAGTACTTC
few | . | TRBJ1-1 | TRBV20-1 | CSATRTANTEAFF | TGCAGTGCTACCCGGACAGCCAACACTGAAGCTTTCTTT
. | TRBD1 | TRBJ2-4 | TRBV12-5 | CASGLGQGVWNIQYF | TGTGCTAGTGGTTTGGGGCAGGGGGTTTGGAACATTCAGTACTTC
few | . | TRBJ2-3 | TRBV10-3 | CAIASGAPPTDTQYF | TGTGCCATCGCTTCGGGAGCCCCTCCCACAGATACGCAGTATTTT
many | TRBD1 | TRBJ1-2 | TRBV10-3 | CAISKDRTNYGYTF | TGTGCCATCAGCAAGGACAGGACTAACTATGGCTACACCTTC
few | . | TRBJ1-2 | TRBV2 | CASLFEGRNGYTF | TGTGCCAGCCTGTTTGAGGGACGGAATGGCTACACCTTC